Shown below are 5 T cell receptor beta chains from a single sample sequenced in a study of blood T cells in healthy people across ages. With a J-beta primer mix and a sample-barcoded 5' primer, a second PCR ran about 7 to 11 cycles. From the 5' RACE reads, TCRdb called clonotypes with MiXCR, one entry per CDR3 protein. This table has roughly 1.5 million distinct CDR3 sequences, approximately 39% appearing once. The source material was blood. The receptors come from a woman younger than 30 in good health.

V is TRBV12-3 or TRBV12-4 and J is TRBJ2-7; 8 bases are a match to TRBD1. The CDR3 sequence is 12 residues long. V lost 8 bases and J lost 4; bases outside the gene matches: 4. The CDR3 DNA follows: TGTGCCAGCGGAAGGACAGGGTACGAGCAGTACTTC. It is translated as CASGRTGYEQYF.

As concerns this clonotype: Given a much more abundant clone one base away, this may be a read error. The chain links TRBV6-6 to TRBJ2-3; tentative D call: TRBD2 (5 bases). CDR3 length equals 14 residues. CDR1 MNHNY and CDR2 SVGAGI come from the germline V gene (reference sequence). The CDR3 nucleotides read TGTGCCGGCAGTTACGGGGTTAGCACAGATACGCAGTATTTT. It codes for CAGSYGVSTDTQYF.

This clonotype was found a few times. The V call is TRBV7-9, the J call TRBJ1-4, with D unresolved. V lost 5 bases, J lost 8 bases, and 21 bases lay in between. CDR1 and CDR2 (germline): SEHNR, FQNEAQ (reference sequence). This CDR3 has 16 amino acids. The CDR3 sequence is CASSLGSEWRNEKLFF. The DNA of the CDR3 is TGTGCCAGCAGCCTAGGGTCAGAGTGGAGGAACGAAAAACTGTTTTTT.

This clonotype showed up just a few times. The chain has TRBV13 and TRBJ1-4; TRBD1 might be the D (6 bases). The germline CDR1 and CDR2 sequences are PRHDT and FYEKMQ (reference sequence). The V and J ends lost 7 bases and 3 bases respectively, with 9 bases between them. The CDR3 covers 13 residues. The CDR3 region has the DNA TGTGCCAGCAAACAGGGTTCTAATGAAAAACTGTTTTTT. It encodes CASKQGSNEKLFF.

This clonotype was counted between two and nine times. The chain joins TRBV19 to TRBJ1-1, with D uncertain. The germline V gene has CDR1 LNHDA and CDR2 SQIVND (reference sequence). Deletions cut 5 bases from V and 1 base from J, with 8 bases between. The CDR3 is made up of 13 amino acids. CDR3: CASSDTENTEAFF. As DNA, the CDR3 is TGTGCCAGTAGTGATACAGAGAACACTGAAGCTTTCTTT.